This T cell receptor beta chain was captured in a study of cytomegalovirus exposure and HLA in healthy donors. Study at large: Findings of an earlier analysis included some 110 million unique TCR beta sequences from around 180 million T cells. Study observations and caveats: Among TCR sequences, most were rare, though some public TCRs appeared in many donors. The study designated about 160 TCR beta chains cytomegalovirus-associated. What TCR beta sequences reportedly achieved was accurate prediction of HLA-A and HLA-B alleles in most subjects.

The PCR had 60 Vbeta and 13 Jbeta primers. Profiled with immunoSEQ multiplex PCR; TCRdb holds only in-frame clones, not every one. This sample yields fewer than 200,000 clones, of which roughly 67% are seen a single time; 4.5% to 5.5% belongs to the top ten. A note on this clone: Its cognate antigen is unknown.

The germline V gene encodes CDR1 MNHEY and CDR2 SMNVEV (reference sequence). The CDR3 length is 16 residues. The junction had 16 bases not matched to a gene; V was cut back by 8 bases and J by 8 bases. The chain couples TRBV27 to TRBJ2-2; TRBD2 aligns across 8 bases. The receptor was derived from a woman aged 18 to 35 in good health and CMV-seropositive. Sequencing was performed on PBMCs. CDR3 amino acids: CASSTGRDIPRGELFF. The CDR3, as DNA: TGTGCCAGCTCTACCGGGAGGGACATCCCTCGAGGGGAGCTGTTTTTT.